Below, one T cell receptor (beta chain) is given with its context. Its antigen is currently unknown. TCRdb's copy holds only in-frame clones and misses some; the assay was immunoSEQ multiplex PCR. The sample yields over 10,000 clones, about 92% seen once. These data originate in a study of regulatory and conventional T cells in RAG deficiency. General study findings and limits: Other subsets showed 9.5 to 10-fold reductions, but Treg unique TCR beta sequences fell roughly 90-fold in these patients. Sorted Omenn CD25-high CD127-low cells may not be bona fide Tregs. Omenn patients showed >90% Treg-Tconv overlap and shorter CDR3 lengths.

The sorted conventional CD4+ T cells were CD25-low and CD127-high, with genomic DNA sequenced. The CDR3 extends over 17 amino acids. The germline CDR1 and CDR2 sequences are LNHNV and YYDKDF (reference sequence). The V and J ends lost 2 bases and 3 bases, in that order; junction bases with no gene match: 9. These records were also assigned to another study, of regulatory T cells. From that paper: Primers: 52 TRBV forward and 13 TRBJ reverse. Skewed V and J usage and few unique V-J pairs marked patient repertoires, most in Tregs.

Sequencing was done on a sample of CD4+ effector T cells sorted from blood. The TCR comes from a human donor in good health. The chain links TRBV15 to TRBJ2-2; 7 bases line up with TRBD2. The CDR3 bases are TGTGCCACCAGCAGACTATTGACTAGCAGCTACACCGGGGAGCTGTTTTTT. Its protein is CATSRLLTSSYTGELFF.